The 24 T cell receptor beta chains below come from one sample, sequenced in a study of shared clonotypes between healthy human individuals (dated by TCRdb to about 2020). Libraries were built with the immunoSEQ multiplex PCR assay. Held by TCRdb, this immuneACCESS table contains in-frame sequences only and omits some clones. Under half of the omission traces to an unresolved V gene where checked; the cause of the rest is unknown. The sample yields about 1.1 million clones; roughly 77% were counted once. The ten top clones hold more than 0.85% of the sample. Sequencing input: memory CD4+ T cells from PBMCs. In the paper's terms, the cell subset or site label means: CD45RA-negative fraction. These receptor sequences come from a man younger than 35 in good health. Some clones in this sample may be carry-over from other donors' samples.

The V gene is TRBV18, the J gene TRBJ2-3, with 8 positions matching TRBD1. The CDR3 is made up of 15 amino acids. The J segment lost 3 bases and the V segment lost 2 bases, leaving 4 bases of the junction unmatched. Germline assignment: CDR1 KGHSH and CDR2 LQKENI. Here the CDR3 reads CASSPIGQGTDTQYF. CDR3 nucleotide sequence: TGTGCCAGCTCACCAATCGGACAGGGAACAGATACGCAGTATTTT.

In this sample, this clone turned up a few times. The chain links TRBV4-2 to TRBJ1-2; 8 nucleotides align to TRBD1. V gave up 4 bases and J gave up 4 bases; unmatched junction bases: 11. The CDR3 is made up of 16 amino acids. The germline CDR1 and CDR2 sequences are LGHNA and YNFKEQ. This chain's CDR3 is CASSRKLGQDAYGYTF. For the CDR3, the DNA is TGTGCCAGCAGCCGGAAATTGGGACAGGATGCCTATGGCTACACCTTC.

This clone was observed a handful of times. The chain links TRBV4-2 to TRBJ2-3, with 8 nucleotides matching TRBD2. After removal of 0 bases from V and 0 bases from J, the junction contained 8 bases not matched to a gene. The CDR3 contains 18 residues. Germline V gives CDR1 LGHNA, CDR2 YNFKEQ. As DNA, the CDR3 is TGTGCCAGCAGCCAAGAGCCAGGTAGCGGGGCTAGCACAGATACGCAGTATTTT. Translating it yields CASSQEPGSGASTDTQYF.

This chain connects TRBV4-3 to TRBJ1-2; D unresolved. Trimming shortened V by 1 base and J by 6 bases, and 12 bases separated the two germline ends. CDR3 length: 14 amino acids. The germline CDR1 and CDR2 sequences are LGHNA and YSLEER. The CDR3 DNA reads TGCGCCAGCAGCCAAGTTGGGCAGTTTAATGGCTACACCTTC. Translated: CASSQVGQFNGYTF.

This chain uses TRBV18 with TRBJ2-3; no reliable D call. The length of the CDR3 is 15 residues. Trimming left V 4 bases short and J 2 bases short, with 13 bases between. CDR1 and CDR2 from the germline V gene are KGHSH and LQKENI. Here the CDR3 DNA reads TGTGCCAGCTCACAATCGGACGGCCTCACAGATACGCAGTATTTT. Encoded protein: CASSQSDGLTDTQYF.

V is TRBV29-1 and J is TRBJ2-7, with TRBD1 identical over 9 bases. J gave up 1 base and V 5 bases, and 6 bases lay outside the gene matches. This CDR3 comprises 14 residues. Looked up from germline, CDR1 is SQVTM and CDR2 is ANQGSEA. The CDR3 reads CSVHSGTGSYEQYF. CDR3 nucleotides: TGCAGCGTTCACTCGGGGACAGGGTCCTACGAGCAGTACTTC.

The gene calls are TRBV30 and TRBJ2-3, with D unclear. The V end was cut by 2 bases, the J end by 2 bases, with 8 bases between. Looked up from germline, CDR1 is GTSNPN and CDR2 is SVGIG (reference sequence). This CDR3 is 13 amino acids long. Here the CDR3 reads CAWSFSHTDTQYF. Written as DNA, the CDR3 is TGTGCCTGGAGTTTCTCTCACACAGATACGCAGTATTTT.

The J gene is TRBJ1-2, the V gene TRBV28; TRBD1 matches at 12 bases. Per the germline V gene, CDR1 is MDHEN and CDR2 is SYDVKM. The ends lost 6 bases at V and 0 bases at J; junction bases unmatched: 11. The CDR3 extends over 18 amino acids. The CDR3 sequence: CASRPPGQGALANYGYTF. In DNA, the CDR3 is TGTGCCAGCAGGCCCCCGGGACAGGGGGCCCTAGCTAACTATGGCTACACCTTC.

This clone was detected a few times. This chain joins TRBV7-9 and TRBJ1-3, with D maybe TRBD1 (5 bases). CDR1 and CDR2 from the germline V gene are SEHNR and FQNEAQ (reference sequence). V was trimmed by 5 bases and J by 2 bases, leaving 10 bases between them. This CDR3 contains 14 residues. The CDR3 DNA is TGTGCCAGCAGCCAGGGAGTGGCTGGAAACACCATATATTTT. Translated: CASSQGVAGNTIYF.

For this clone: This CDR3 is also generated by other DNA sequences in the sample. The J gene is TRBJ1-2, the V gene TRBV5-1; 7 bases are a match to TRBD1. Germline CDR1 and CDR2: SGHRS and YFSETQ. This CDR3 is 13 amino acids long. The V and J ends lost 4 bases and 6 bases, in that order; junction bases with no gene match: 6. This CDR3 is CASSPRGGDGYTF. CDR3 DNA sequence: TGCGCCAGCAGCCCCAGGGGGGGAGATGGCTACACCTTC.

This sequence joins TRBV6-1 and TRBJ2-7, with D possibly being TRBD2 (6 bases). This CDR3 comprises 14 residues. CDR1 and CDR2 from the germline V gene are MNHNS and SASEGT. V lost 1 base and J lost 3, with 10 bases in between. The CDR3 spells CASSEGREFYEQYF. The DNA for the CDR3 is TGTGCCAGCAGTGAAGGGAGGGAGTTCTACGAGCAGTACTTC.

With regard to this clone: Other DNA sequences from this sample encode an identical CDR3 as well. The rearrangement joins TRBV5-1 to TRBJ1-2; TRBD1 matches at 10 bases. The CDR3 spans 14 residues. Germline trimming cut 4 bases from V and 2 bases from J; bases unmatched to any gene: 2. The germline gives CDR1 SGHRS, CDR2 YFSETQ. CDR3 in DNA: TGCGCCAGCAGCCCGACAGGGGGCAACTATGGCTACACCTTC. It codes for CASSPTGGNYGYTF.

This rearrangement joins TRBV19 to TRBJ2-1, with 8 bases matching TRBD2. The CDR3 sequence is 15 residues long. Trimming cost V 4 bases and J 9 bases; bases outside gene matches: 11. CDR1 is LNHDA, CDR2 SQIVND, per germline (reference sequence). CDR3 sequence: CASSRGSGGPPEQFF. The CDR3 DNA reads as TGTGCCAGTAGTAGGGGGTCGGGAGGGCCCCCTGAGCAGTTCTTC.

CDR3 sequence (DNA): TGTGCCAGCAGCATGACTAGCGGGAGTGAGACCCAGTACTTC. Translation gives CASSMTSGSETQYF. The V call is TRBV7-2, the J call TRBJ2-5; 12 bases line up with TRBD2. Trimming cost V 5 bases and J 5 bases; bases outside gene matches: 3. This CDR3 region has 14 residues. The germline gives CDR1 SGHTA, CDR2 FQGNSA.

This clone was seen once. V is TRBV5-6 and J is TRBJ2-1; possible D gene TRBD2, 5 bases. The CDR3 has 17 amino acids. Trimming stripped 4 bases from V and 6 bases from J, with 23 bases between. Germline V gives CDR1 SGHDT, CDR2 YYEEEE. CDR3 DNA sequence: TGTGCCAGCAGCCCCCTACGCGGCCACCTAGCAACCAATGAGCAGTTCTTC. Translated, it gives CASSPLRGHLATNEQFF.

As for this clone: Additional DNA sequences in this sample encode the identical CDR3. The chain has TRBV30 and TRBJ2-7; D unresolved. CDR3 length: 15 residues. The ends were cut back, 2 bases at V and 2 bases at J, with 16 bases in the middle. From germline, CDR1 is GTSNPN and CDR2 SVGIG (reference sequence). The CDR3 reads CAWSRPGGPPYEQYF. Here the CDR3 DNA reads TGTGCCTGGAGTCGGCCAGGTGGCCCCCCCTACGAGCAGTACTTC.

The chain employs TRBV14 and TRBJ2-5, with TRBD1 as a possible D gene (5 bases). V was clipped by 2 bases and J by 4 bases, with 11 bases between them. CDR3 length: 14 residues. The germline V gene encodes CDR1 SGHDN and CDR2 FVKESK. CDR3 DNA sequence: TGTGCCAGCAGCCAACCTAGGGGTGGAGAGACCCAGTACTTC. Translated: CASSQPRGGETQYF.

This sequence joins TRBV11-2 and TRBJ1-1; no clear D gene. This CDR3 region has 14 residues. V lost 5 bases and J lost 1, with 11 bases in between. Germline loops: CDR1 SGHAT, CDR2 FQNNGV. CDR3 protein: CASSTRTGNTEAFF. The CDR3 nucleotides read TGTGCCAGCAGCACCCGGACGGGGAACACTGAAGCTTTCTTT.

The chain uses TRBV4-2 and TRBJ2-1; D might be TRBD1 (6 bases). Trimming took off 2 bases at V and 0 bases at J, with 11 bases between the two ends. The CDR3 sequence is 16 residues long. The germline gives CDR1 LGHNA, CDR2 YNFKEQ. The CDR3 DNA sequence: TGTGCCAGCAGCCAAATGGGACAACGCTCCTACAATGAGCAGTTCTTC. It yields the protein CASSQMGQRSYNEQFF.

V gene TRBV6-5 combines with J gene TRBJ2-2, with D tentatively TRBD1 (6 bases). Germline CDR1 and CDR2: MNHEY and SVGAGI. This CDR3 has 15 amino acids. Trimming cost V 0 bases and J 7 bases, with 12 bases left between them. The CDR3 DNA is TGTGCCAGCAGTTACTCTAACAGGGCGGTCGGGGAGCTGTTTTTT. It is translated as CASSYSNRAVGELFF.

The chain recombines TRBV6-1 with TRBJ2-7; D not certain. CDR3 length: 12 residues. With 2 bases removed from V and 6 bases from J, the gap between germline ends came to 8 bases. Germline values: CDR1 MNHNS, CDR2 SASEGT. This CDR3 reads CASSERVLEQYF. Here the CDR3 DNA reads TGTGCCAGCAGTGAACGGGTCCTCGAGCAGTACTTC.

The chain is built from TRBV2 and TRBJ2-7; perhaps TRBD1 as D (5 bases). This CDR3 is 13 amino acids long. Germline assignment: CDR1 SNHLY and CDR2 FYNNEI. V lost 3 bases to trimming and J lost 8 bases, with 14 bases between them. As DNA, the CDR3 is TGTGCCAGCAGTGATCCCCCCACAGGCCAGCAGTACTTC. It encodes CASSDPPTGQQYF.

This sequence joins TRBV28 and TRBJ1-1; TRBD1 is a possible D gene (5 bases). Trimming took 5 bases from V and 5 from J, leaving 15 bases between them. This CDR3 is built from 14 residues. Germline loops: CDR1 MDHEN, CDR2 SYDVKM. The CDR3 is CASSPRQGRTEAFF. Written as DNA, the CDR3 is TGTGCCAGCAGTCCGCGGCAGGGACGGACTGAAGCTTTCTTT.

The chain joins TRBV25-1 to TRBJ2-1; TRBD2 matches 8 bases. This CDR3 has 15 residues. Unmatched junction bases numbered 2, after V lost 2 bases and J lost 2 bases. Germline CDR1 MGHDK, CDR2 SYGVNS. The CDR3 reads CASSEAGGAYNEQFF. Written as DNA, the CDR3 is TGTGCCAGCAGTGAAGCGGGAGGCGCCTACAATGAGCAGTTCTTC.